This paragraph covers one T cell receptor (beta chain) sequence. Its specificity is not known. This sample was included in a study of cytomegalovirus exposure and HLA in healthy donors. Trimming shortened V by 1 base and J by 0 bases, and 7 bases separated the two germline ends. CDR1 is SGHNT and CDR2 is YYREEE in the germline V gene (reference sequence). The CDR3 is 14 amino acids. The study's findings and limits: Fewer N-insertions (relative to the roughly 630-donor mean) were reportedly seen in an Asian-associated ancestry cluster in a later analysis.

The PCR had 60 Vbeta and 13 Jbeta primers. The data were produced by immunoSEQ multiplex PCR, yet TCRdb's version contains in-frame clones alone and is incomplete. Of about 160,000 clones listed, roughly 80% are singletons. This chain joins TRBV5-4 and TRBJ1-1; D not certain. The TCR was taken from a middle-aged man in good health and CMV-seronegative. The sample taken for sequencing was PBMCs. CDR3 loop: CASSLNGVNTEAFF. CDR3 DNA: TGTGCCAGCAGCTTGAACGGAGTGAACACTGAAGCTTTCTTT.